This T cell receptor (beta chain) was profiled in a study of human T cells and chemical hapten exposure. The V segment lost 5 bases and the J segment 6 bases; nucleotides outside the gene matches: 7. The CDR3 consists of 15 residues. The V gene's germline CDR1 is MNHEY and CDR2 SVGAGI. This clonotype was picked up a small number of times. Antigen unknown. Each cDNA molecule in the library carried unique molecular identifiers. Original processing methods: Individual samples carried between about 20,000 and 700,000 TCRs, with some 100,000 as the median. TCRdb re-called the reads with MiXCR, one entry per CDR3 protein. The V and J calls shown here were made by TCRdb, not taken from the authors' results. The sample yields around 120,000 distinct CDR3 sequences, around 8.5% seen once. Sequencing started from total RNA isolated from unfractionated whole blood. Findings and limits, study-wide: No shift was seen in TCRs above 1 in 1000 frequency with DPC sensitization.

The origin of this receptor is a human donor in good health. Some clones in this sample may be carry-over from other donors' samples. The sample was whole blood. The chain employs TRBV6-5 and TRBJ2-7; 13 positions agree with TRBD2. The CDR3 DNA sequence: TGTGCCAGCAGTAAGACTAGCGGGAGGACGGCCGAGCAGTACTTC. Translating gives CASSKTSGRTAEQYF.